The 6 T cell receptor beta chains listed next were all sequenced from one sample in a study of T cells after yellow fever vaccination. TCRdb reprocessed the 5' RACE reads via MiXCR and lists one record per CDR3 protein. The data show around 250,000 distinct CDR3 sequences, around 7% seen once. This sample comprised CD4+ T cells sorted from PBMCs, obtained 15 days after the yellow fever booster vaccination. Every receptor here comes from a man aged 30 to 45 who received the YFV17D yellow fever vaccine.

This clonotype has ten or more counts. This chain's CDR3 is CASTGGGDTQYF. The CDR3 region has the DNA TGCGCCAGCACTGGGGGCGGAGATACGCAGTATTTT. V gene TRBV5-1 combines with J gene TRBJ2-3; TRBD1 might be the D (6 bases). This CDR3 comprises 12 residues. Germline assignment: CDR1 SGHRS and CDR2 YFSETQ. The V gene lost 6 bases and the J gene lost 5 bases, with 10 bases spanning the gap.

This clonotype appeared many times. The chain has TRBV14 and TRBJ1-2; D unresolved. The germline V gene has CDR1 SGHDN and CDR2 FVKESK. Trimming stripped 0 bases from V and 4 bases from J, with 9 bases between. This CDR3 contains 14 residues. CDR3 nucleotide sequence: TGTGCCAGCAGCCAAGATCCGAGCCCCTATGGCTACACCTTC. It encodes CASSQDPSPYGYTF. The whole variable domain, remainder taken from reference TRBV14 and TRBJ1-2, is EAGVTQFPSHSVIEKGQTVTLRCDPISGHDNLYWYRRVMGKEIKFLLHFVKESKQDESGMPNNRFLAERTGGTYSTLKVQPAELEDSGVYFCASSQDPSPYGYTFGSGTRLTVV.

The genes are TRBV24-1 and TRBJ2-1, with TRBD2 matching 10 bases. The CDR3 totals 14 residues. V dropped 7 bases and J dropped 9; count of bases not matched to a gene: 8. CDR1 is KGHDR, CDR2 SFDVKD, per germline. The CDR3 protein is CATSTSGILGEQFF. As DNA, the CDR3 is TGTGCCACCAGCACTAGCGGGATACTAGGTGAGCAGTTCTTC.

This clonotype has at least ten counts. The chain links TRBV5-1 to TRBJ2-7; weak D call: TRBD1 (6 bases). V was clipped by 4 bases and J by 0 bases, with 11 bases between them. Germline V gene lookup returns CDR1 SGHRS and CDR2 YFSETQ. This CDR3 has 14 residues. Written as DNA, the CDR3 is TGCGCCAGCAGCGGGACAACCAGCTCCTACGAGCAGTACTTC. Its translation: CASSGTTSSYEQYF.

This clonotype came up many times. This chain connects TRBV7-9 to TRBJ2-3; TRBD1 might be the D (6 bases). This CDR3 region has 15 residues. CDR1 and CDR2 from the germline V gene are SEHNR and FQNEAQ (reference sequence). Trimming took 5 bases from V and 0 from J, leaving 12 bases between them. CDR3 loop: CASSHLDRSTDTQYF. The CDR3 DNA sequence: TGTGCCAGCAGCCACTTGGACAGAAGCACAGATACGCAGTATTTT.

The gene calls are TRBV6-2 or TRBV6-3 and TRBJ2-3; D is ambiguous. The CDR3 is 15 amino acids. Trimming stripped 2 bases from V and 4 bases from J, with 13 bases between. CDR1 is MNHEY, CDR2 SVGEGT, per germline. The CDR3 DNA follows: TGTGCCAGCAGTTACATCAACCTCGGAGCAGATACGCAGTATTTT. It codes for CASSYINLGADTQYF.